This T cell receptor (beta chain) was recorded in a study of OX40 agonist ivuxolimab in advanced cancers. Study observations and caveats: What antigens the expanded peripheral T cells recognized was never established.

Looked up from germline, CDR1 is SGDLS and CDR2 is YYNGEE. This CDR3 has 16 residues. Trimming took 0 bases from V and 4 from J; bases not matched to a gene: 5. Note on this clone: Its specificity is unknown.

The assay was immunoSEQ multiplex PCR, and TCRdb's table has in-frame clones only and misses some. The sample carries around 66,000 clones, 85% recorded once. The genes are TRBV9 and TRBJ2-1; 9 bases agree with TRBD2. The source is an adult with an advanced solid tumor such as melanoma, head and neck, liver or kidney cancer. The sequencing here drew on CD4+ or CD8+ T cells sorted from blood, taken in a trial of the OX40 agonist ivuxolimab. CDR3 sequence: CASSVEAGGGYNEQFF. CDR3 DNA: TGTGCCAGCAGCGTAGAGGCGGGAGGGGGGTACAATGAGCAGTTCTTC.